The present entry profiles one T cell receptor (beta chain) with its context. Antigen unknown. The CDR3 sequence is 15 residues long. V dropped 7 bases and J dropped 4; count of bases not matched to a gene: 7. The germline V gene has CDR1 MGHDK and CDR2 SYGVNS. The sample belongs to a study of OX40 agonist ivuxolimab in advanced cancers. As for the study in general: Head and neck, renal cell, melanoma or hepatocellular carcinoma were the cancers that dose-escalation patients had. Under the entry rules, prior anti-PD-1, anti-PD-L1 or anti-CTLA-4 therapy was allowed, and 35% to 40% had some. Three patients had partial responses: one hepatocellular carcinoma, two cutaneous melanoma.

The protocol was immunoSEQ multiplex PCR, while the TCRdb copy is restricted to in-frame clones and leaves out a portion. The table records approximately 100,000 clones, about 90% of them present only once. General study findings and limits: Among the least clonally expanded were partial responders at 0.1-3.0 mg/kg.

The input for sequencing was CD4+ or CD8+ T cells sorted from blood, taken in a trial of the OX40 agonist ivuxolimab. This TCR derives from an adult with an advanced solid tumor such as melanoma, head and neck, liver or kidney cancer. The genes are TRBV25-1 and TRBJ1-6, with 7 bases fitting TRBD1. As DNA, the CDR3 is TGTGCCAGCAATCCCACGGGACAGTATAATTCACCCCTCCACTTT. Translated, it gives CASNPTGQYNSPLHF. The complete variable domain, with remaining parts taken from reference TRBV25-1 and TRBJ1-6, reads EADIYQTPRYLVIGTGKKITLECSQTMGHDKMYWYQQDPGMELHLIHYSYGVNSTEKGDLSSESTVSRIRTEHFPLTLESARPSHTSQYLCASNPTGQYNSPLHFGNGTRLTVT.